The 28 T cell receptor beta chains listed next were all sequenced from one sample in a study of control samples from healthy donors and cancer patients. Clones were read by immunoSEQ multiplex PCR, and TCRdb kept only the in-frame ones, dropping some. The data hold around 120,000 clones, with approximately 89% observed a single time. Sample: blood. All receptors derive from a man in his sixties in good health.

The chain joins TRBV11-2 to TRBJ1-1; a possible D gene is TRBD1 (6 bases). This CDR3 contains 13 residues. CDR1 is SGHAT, CDR2 FQNNGV, per germline. The germline V and J ends were trimmed by 3 bases and 4 bases, with 9 bases remaining between them. DNA of the CDR3: TGTGCCAGCAGCTTCCAGGGGATCACTGAAGCTTTCTTT. This translates into CASSFQGITEAFF. Full variable domain (outside the CDR3, taken from reference TRBV11-2 and TRBJ1-1): EAGVAQSPRYKIIEKRQSVAFWCNPISGHATLYWYQQILGQGPKLLIQFQNNGVVDDSQLPKDRFSAERLKGVDSTLKIQPAKLEDSAVYLCASSFQGITEAFFGQGTRLTVV.

This chain connects TRBV27 to TRBJ1-4, with 8 bases aligning to TRBD1. The CDR3 has 14 residues. V gave up 7 bases and J gave up 3 bases; unmatched junction bases: 4. Germline CDR1 and CDR2: MNHEY and SMNVEV (reference sequence). For the CDR3, the DNA is TGTGCCAGCACCCTGACAGGGGCTAATGAAAAACTGTTTTTT. It translates to CASTLTGANEKLFF.

In its sample, this clone was seen a few times. This chain joins TRBV19 and TRBJ1-5; D perhaps matches TRBD1 (6 bases). Trimming stripped 1 base from V and 0 bases from J, with 16 bases between. Germline V gives CDR1 LNHDA, CDR2 SQIVND (reference sequence). The CDR3 runs to 18 residues. For the CDR3, the DNA is TGTGCCAGTAGTATAGCCCCTGGACAGTTCAATAGCAATCAGCCCCAGCATTTT. Its translation: CASSIAPGQFNSNQPQHF.

The rearrangement links TRBV7-9 to TRBJ1-2; tentatively, D is TRBD1 (5 bases). V was pared by 5 bases and J by 7 bases, with 17 bases between. The length of the CDR3 is 14 residues. CDR1 and CDR2 from the germline V gene are SEHNR and FQNEAQ (reference sequence). In nucleotides, the CDR3 is TGTGCCAGCAGCCCAATAACCCAGGGTGGTGGCTACACCTTC. This gives the protein CASSPITQGGGYTF.

The chain links TRBV6-5 to TRBJ1-1; D is ambiguous. The CDR3 has 13 residues. Germline loops: CDR1 MNHEY, CDR2 SVGAGI. Trimming removed 4 bases at V and 1 base at J, with 7 bases between. Here the CDR3 reads CASSLVRNTEAFF. In DNA, the CDR3 is TGTGCCAGCAGTTTGGTCCGGAACACTGAAGCTTTCTTT.

The rearrangement uses TRBV6-5 and TRBJ2-5; D perhaps matches TRBD1 (6 bases). Per the germline V gene, CDR1 is MNHEY and CDR2 is SVGAGI. Trimming removed 6 bases at V and 2 bases at J, with 10 bases between. The CDR3 sequence is 13 residues long. CDR3: CASRRGQQETQYF. The CDR3 DNA follows: TGTGCCAGCAGGAGGGGACAACAAGAGACCCAGTACTTC.

V is TRBV3-1 (or the pseudogene TRBV3-2) and J is TRBJ1-4; TRBD1 might be the D (6 bases). This CDR3 spans 17 amino acids. In germline, CDR1 is LGHDT, CDR2 YNNKEL (reference sequence). Trimming shortened V by 2 bases and J by 0 bases, and 13 bases separated the two germline ends. CDR3 sequence reads: CASSQHGQLATNEKLFF. The CDR3, as DNA: TGTGCCAGCAGCCAACATGGACAGTTAGCAACTAATGAAAAACTGTTTTTT.

The rearrangement uses TRBV5-4 and TRBJ1-2; tentative D call: TRBD1 (5 bases). V lost 0 bases and J lost 8, with 23 bases in between. This CDR3 is built from 17 residues. Germline V gives CDR1 SGHNT, CDR2 YYREEE (reference sequence). Written as DNA, the CDR3 is TGTGCCAGCAGCTTGGCCAATGTACAGGCCCAAAAAGAAGGCTACACCTTC. This codes for CASSLANVQAQKEGYTF.

The V call is TRBV19, the J call TRBJ2-1; D is possibly TRBD2 (5 bases). The V gene's germline CDR1 is LNHDA and CDR2 SQIVND (reference sequence). The CDR3 sequence is 12 residues long. V lost 5 bases to trimming and J lost 15 bases, with 17 bases between them. The CDR3 DNA reads as TGTGCCAGTAGTTTTTTAGCGTCCCAGTGGTTCTTC. This sequence encodes CASSFLASQWFF.

The gene calls are TRBV5-1 and TRBJ1-1; TRBD1 is a possible D gene (5 bases). V lost 3 bases, J lost 11 bases, and 23 bases lay in between. Germline assignment: CDR1 SGHRS and CDR2 YFSETQ. The CDR3 has 15 residues. This CDR3 is CASSSALGDRLDAFF. CDR3 DNA sequence: TGCGCCAGCAGCTCAGCATTGGGGGATCGCCTTGACGCTTTCTTT.

The chain links TRBV5-6 to TRBJ1-3, with D possibly being TRBD1 (5 bases). V was clipped by 4 bases and J by 7 bases, with 9 bases between them. The CDR3 covers 12 residues. Germline CDR1 SGHDT, CDR2 YYEEEE. The CDR3 reads CASSLPGNTIYF. The CDR3 DNA follows: TGTGCCAGCAGCCTACCAGGGAACACCATATATTTT. Drawing the rest from reference TRBV5-6 and TRBJ1-3, the complete variable domain is DAGVTQSPTHLIKTRGQQVTLRCSPKSGHDTVSWYQQALGQGPQFIFQYYEEEERQRGNFPDRFSGHQFPNYSSELNVNALLLGDSALYLCASSLPGNTIYFGEGSWLTVV.

The V gene is TRBV27, the J gene TRBJ2-5; 7 positions match TRBD2. J lost 3 bases, V lost 2 bases, and 6 bases had no gene match. Germline V lookup: CDR1 MNHEY, CDR2 SMNVEV (reference sequence). The CDR3 loop spans 15 amino acids. The CDR3 nucleotides are TGTGCCAGCAGTTTAAGCGGGGCAGCGAAAGAGACCCAGTACTTC. Protein product: CASSLSGAAKETQYF.

The rearrangement links TRBV20-1 to TRBJ1-2; D possibly corresponds to TRBD1 (5 bases). V lost 4 bases and J 2 bases, leaving 5 bases between the germline ends. Germline CDR1 and CDR2: DFQATT and SNEGSKA (reference sequence). CDR3 size: 11 residues. CDR3 coding DNA: TGCAGTGCTACAGGGAACTATGGCTACACCTTC. It translates to CSATGNYGYTF.

The chain recombines TRBV10-3 with TRBJ1-3; D is ambiguous. Trimming shortened V by 0 bases and J by 3 bases, and 15 bases separated the two germline ends. Germline V gene lookup returns CDR1 ENHRY and CDR2 SYGVKD. The CDR3 is 17 amino acids. The CDR3 region is CAISESTHGGFGNTIYF. CDR3 nucleotide sequence: TGTGCCATCAGTGAGTCGACCCATGGCGGGTTTGGAAACACCATATATTTT.

The rearrangement links TRBV30 to TRBJ2-2; TRBD1 aligns across 8 bases. Looked up from germline, CDR1 is GTSNPN and CDR2 is SVGIG (reference sequence). CDR3 length: 14 residues. Trimming removed 8 bases from V and 4 bases from J; junction bases left unmatched: 9. The CDR3 sequence is CANKDRAGTGELFF. The CDR3 bases are TGTGCCAACAAGGACAGGGCCGGCACCGGGGAGCTGTTTTTT.

This clone was observed a handful of times. V is TRBV9 and J is TRBJ1-2, with D maybe TRBD1 (6 bases). V was clipped by 4 bases and J by 2 bases, with 9 bases between them. The CDR3 loop spans 13 amino acids. CDR1 and CDR2 (germline): SGDLS, YYNGEE. CDR3 bases: TGTGCCAGCAGCCTTCAGGGGAACTATGGCTACACCTTC. As protein: CASSLQGNYGYTF.

The table lists this clone with a few counts. The chain carries TRBV24-1 and TRBJ1-2; a possible D gene is TRBD1 (6 bases). Germline V CDR1 and CDR2: KGHDR, SFDVKD. The CDR3 is 14 residues long. V was shortened by 4 bases and J by 4 bases, with 12 bases between the two germline ends. The CDR3 is CATSEKDRTYGYTF. CDR3 DNA: TGTGCCACCAGTGAGAAGGACAGAACCTATGGCTACACCTTC.

A single count supports this clone. CDR3 sequence (DNA): TGTGCCAGTAGTATGGTACAGGGTAATTCACCCCTCCACTTT. This gives the protein CASSMVQGNSPLHF. V and J are TRBV19 and TRBJ1-6, with D perhaps matching TRBD1 (6 bases). V lost 3 bases, J lost 6 bases, and 9 bases lay in between. The CDR3 extends over 14 amino acids. The germline gives CDR1 LNHDA, CDR2 SQIVND (reference sequence).

This chain uses TRBV27 with TRBJ1-2, with 8 bases identical to TRBD1. Per germline, CDR1 MNHEY and CDR2 SMNVEV (reference sequence). There are 12 residues in the CDR3. V gave up 7 bases and J gave up 8 bases; unmatched junction bases: 6. In DNA, the CDR3 is TGTGCCAGCAAATTTGCAGGGGGCGGCTACACCTTC. Translated, it gives CASKFAGGGYTF.

The chain is built from TRBV4-3 and TRBJ2-7; 7 bases align to TRBD2. CDR3 size: 14 residues. From germline, CDR1 is LGHNA and CDR2 YSLEER. The J segment lost 3 bases and the V segment lost 3 bases, leaving 5 bases of the junction unmatched. CDR3 protein: CASSQGTIHYEQYF. CDR3 sequence (DNA): TGCGCCAGCAGCCAGGGGACTATCCACTACGAGCAGTACTTC.

V usage is TRBV2 and J usage is TRBJ1-4; D gene ambiguous. The V gene lost 7 bases and the J gene lost 8 bases, with 17 bases spanning the gap. This CDR3 has 14 residues. Germline CDR1 is SNHLY and CDR2 is FYNNEI. The CDR3 spells CASTEGGAWEKLFF. CDR3 coding DNA: TGTGCCAGCACCGAGGGAGGCGCGTGGGAAAAACTGTTTTTT.

The chain employs TRBV27 and TRBJ1-2; D is perhaps TRBD1 (5 bases). V lost 3 bases and J lost 2, with 13 bases in between. Looked up from germline, CDR1 is MNHEY and CDR2 is SMNVEV (reference sequence). This CDR3 has 15 residues. CDR3 in DNA: TGTGCCAGCAGTTTGTTCGGGACGGTCAACTATGGCTACACCTTC. Residues: CASSLFGTVNYGYTF.

V gene TRBV19 combines with J gene TRBJ2-6; D is ambiguous. The CDR3 consists of 12 residues. The germline gives CDR1 LNHDA, CDR2 SQIVND (reference sequence). The CDR3 region has the DNA TGTGTCATGCCGTCTGGGGCCAACGTCCTGACTTTC. It yields the protein CVMPSGANVLTF.

The chain has TRBV6-2 or TRBV6-3 and TRBJ2-1; 8 positions agree with TRBD1. The CDR3 loop spans 14 amino acids. V shed 6 bases and J 8 bases; nucleotides not matched to a gene: 9. CDR1 and CDR2 (germline): MNHEY, SVGEGT. This CDR3 is CASSRWTGKDEQFF. The DNA for the CDR3 is TGTGCCAGCAGCCGCTGGACAGGGAAGGATGAGCAGTTCTTC.

As for this clone: The junction differs from germline at one of its ends, possibly a read error. This rearrangement joins TRBV4-2 to TRBJ1-3; 9 bases align to TRBD1. This CDR3 region has 16 residues. Germline values: CDR1 LGHNA, CDR2 YNFKEQ. The CDR3, as DNA: TGTGCCAGCAACCAAGGGGACAGGGCCCGCGGAAACACCATATATTTT. Translating it yields CASNQGDRARGNTIYF.

This sequence joins TRBV6-5 and TRBJ2-3; 9 bases agree with TRBD1. The CDR3 spans 13 residues. The germline gives CDR1 MNHEY, CDR2 SVGAGI. CDR3 DNA sequence: TGTGCGGGAAACAGGGGGCAGTCAGATACGCAGTATTTT. Amino acids: CAGNRGQSDTQYF.

This clone was detected once. The J gene is TRBJ1-2, the V gene TRBV18; D is perhaps TRBD1 (6 bases). Germline V gene sequence: CDR1 KGHSH, CDR2 LQKENI. V lost 3 bases and J lost 8, with 16 bases in between. The CDR3 contains 14 residues. The CDR3 loop reads CASSPLGQTEGYTF. Written as DNA, the CDR3 is TGTGCCAGCTCACCTTTAGGACAGACGGAGGGCTACACCTTC.

The gene calls are TRBV28 and TRBJ2-1, with D hard to call. V was cut by 4 bases and J by 10 bases, with 5 bases left in between. The germline V gene has CDR1 MDHEN and CDR2 SYDVKM. CDR3 length: 10 residues. The CDR3, as DNA: TGTGCCAGCAGTTGGAAGGAGCAGTTCTTC. Protein product: CASSWKEQFF.